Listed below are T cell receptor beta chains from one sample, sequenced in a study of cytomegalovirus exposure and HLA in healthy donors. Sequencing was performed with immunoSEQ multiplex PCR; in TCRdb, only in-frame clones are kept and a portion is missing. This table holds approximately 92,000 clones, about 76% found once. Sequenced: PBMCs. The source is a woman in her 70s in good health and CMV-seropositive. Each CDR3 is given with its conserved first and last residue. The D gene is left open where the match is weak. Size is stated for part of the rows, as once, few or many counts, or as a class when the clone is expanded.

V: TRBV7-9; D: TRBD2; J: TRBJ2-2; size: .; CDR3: CSSSPSGSRNTGELFF; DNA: TGTTCCAGCAGCCCTAGCGGGAGTAGGAACACCGGGGAGCTGTTTTTT
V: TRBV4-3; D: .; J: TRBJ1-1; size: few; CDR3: CASSQDIGTTEAFF; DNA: TGCGCCAGCAGCCAGGACATCGGAACCACTGAAGCTTTCTTT
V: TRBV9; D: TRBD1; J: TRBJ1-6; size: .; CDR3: CASSASGTEKSSNSPLHF; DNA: TGTGCCAGCAGCGCGTCCGGGACAGAGAAGAGCTCGAATTCACCCCTCCACTTT
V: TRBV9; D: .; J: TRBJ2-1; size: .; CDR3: CASSVDSRVTYNEQFF; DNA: TGTGCCAGCAGCGTAGATAGTCGCGTAACTTACAATGAGCAGTTCTTC
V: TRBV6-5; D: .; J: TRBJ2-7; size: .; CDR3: CASSYYGGPNEQYF; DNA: TGTGCCAGCAGTTACTATGGGGGCCCCAACGAGCAGTACTTC
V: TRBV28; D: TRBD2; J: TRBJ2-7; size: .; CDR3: CASSSPQGGSPSGSYEQYF; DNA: TGTGCCAGCAGTTCTCCCCAAGGCGGGAGCCCTTCCGGCTCCTACGAGCAGTACTTC
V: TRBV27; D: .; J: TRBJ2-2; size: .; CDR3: CASSKIQGTGELFF; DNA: TGTGCCAGCAGTAAAATACAGGGAACCGGGGAGCTGTTTTTT
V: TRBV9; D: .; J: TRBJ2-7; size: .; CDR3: CASSFSETYEQYF; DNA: TGTGCCAGCAGCTTTAGCGAAACCTACGAGCAGTACTTC
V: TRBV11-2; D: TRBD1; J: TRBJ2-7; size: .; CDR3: CASSYYRGYEQYF; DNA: TGTGCCAGCAGCTACTACAGGGGCTACGAGCAGTACTTC
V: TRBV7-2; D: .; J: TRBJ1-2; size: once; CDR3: CASSLYTNYGYTF; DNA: TGTGCCAGCAGCCTTTACACAAACTATGGCTACACCTTC
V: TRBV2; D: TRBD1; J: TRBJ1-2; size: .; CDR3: CASSAHRGSNYGYTF; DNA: TGTGCCAGCAGTGCCCACAGGGGATCTAACTATGGCTACACCTTC
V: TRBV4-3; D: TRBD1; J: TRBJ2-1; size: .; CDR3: CASSRGGGDYNEQFF; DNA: TGCGCCAGCAGCCGAGGGGGCGGAGATTACAATGAGCAGTTCTTC
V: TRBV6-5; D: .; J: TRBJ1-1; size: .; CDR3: CASSSPGENTEAFF; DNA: TGTGCCAGCAGTTCCCCGGGTGAGAACACTGAAGCTTTCTTT
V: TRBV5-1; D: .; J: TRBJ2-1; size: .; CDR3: CASSPGNEQFF; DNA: TGCGCCAGCAGCCCCGGCAATGAGCAGTTCTTC
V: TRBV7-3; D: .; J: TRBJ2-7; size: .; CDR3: CASSRDRFYEQYF; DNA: TGTGCCAGCAGTCGAGACAGGTTCTACGAGCAGTACTTC
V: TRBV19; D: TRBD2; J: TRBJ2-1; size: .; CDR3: CASSPDSGPPYNEQFF; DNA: TGTGCCAGTAGTCCAGATAGCGGGCCTCCCTACAATGAGCAGTTCTTC
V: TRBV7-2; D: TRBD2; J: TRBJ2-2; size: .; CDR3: CASSLARSGRNTGELFF; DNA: TGTGCCAGCAGCTTAGCGCGTAGCGGGAGGAACACCGGGGAGCTGTTTTTT
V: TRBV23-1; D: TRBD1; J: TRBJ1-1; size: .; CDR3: CASSHLGQGATEAFF; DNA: TGCGCCAGCAGTCACCTGGGACAGGGGGCCACTGAAGCTTTCTTT
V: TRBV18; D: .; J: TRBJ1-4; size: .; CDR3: CASSSGGEKLFF; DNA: TGTGCCAGCTCATCCGGAGGCGAAAAACTGTTTTTT
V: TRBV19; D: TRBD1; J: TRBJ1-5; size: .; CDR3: CASSTSGQGLQPQHF; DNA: TGTGCCAGTAGTACCTCGGGACAGGGCCTTCAGCCCCAGCATTTT
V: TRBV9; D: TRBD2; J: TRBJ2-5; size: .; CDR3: CASSPGLAGDIQETQYF; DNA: TGTGCCAGCAGCCCCGGGCTAGCGGGAGACATCCAAGAGACCCAGTACTTC
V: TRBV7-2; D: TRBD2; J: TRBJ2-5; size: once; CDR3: CASSPPGSGREETQYF; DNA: TGTGCCAGCAGCCCGCCGGGGAGCGGGAGGGAAGAGACCCAGTACTTC
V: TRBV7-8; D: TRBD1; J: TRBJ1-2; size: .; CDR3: CASSFGDRGHRDGYTF; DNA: TGTGCCAGCAGCTTCGGCGACAGGGGGCATAGGGATGGCTACACCTTC
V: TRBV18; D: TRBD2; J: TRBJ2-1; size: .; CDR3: CASSSTSGLGSTYNEQFF; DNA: TGTGCCAGCTCATCGACTAGCGGGTTAGGGAGTACCTACAATGAGCAGTTCTTC
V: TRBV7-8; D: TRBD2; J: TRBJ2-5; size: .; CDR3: CASSQREGQGTQYF; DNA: TGTGCCAGCAGCCAGCGGGAGGGCCAGGGGACCCAGTACTTC
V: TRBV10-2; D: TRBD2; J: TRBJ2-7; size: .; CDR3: CASTTSGRASFDEQYF; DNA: TGCGCCAGCACGACTAGCGGGAGGGCTTCATTCGACGAGCAGTACTTC
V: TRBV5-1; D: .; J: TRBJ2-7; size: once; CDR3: CASSLVGQSSYEQYF; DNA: TGCGCCAGCAGCTTGGTGGGACAAAGCTCCTACGAGCAGTACTTC
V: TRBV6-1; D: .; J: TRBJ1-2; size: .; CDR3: CASSTSATGLYGYTF; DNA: TGTGCCAGCAGCACTAGCGCGACAGGCCTTTATGGCTACACCTTC
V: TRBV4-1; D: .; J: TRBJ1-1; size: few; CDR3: CASSNRQVPSMNTEAFF; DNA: TGCGCCAGCAGCAACCGGCAGGTTCCTTCCATGAACACTGAAGCTTTCTTT
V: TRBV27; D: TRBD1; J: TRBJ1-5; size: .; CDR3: CASSLRQGAAQPQHF; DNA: TGTGCCAGCAGTTTAAGACAGGGGGCGGCTCAGCCCCAGCATTTT
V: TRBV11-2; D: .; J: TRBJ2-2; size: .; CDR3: CASSLTTGELFF; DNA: TGTGCCAGCAGCCTAACCACCGGGGAGCTGTTTTTT